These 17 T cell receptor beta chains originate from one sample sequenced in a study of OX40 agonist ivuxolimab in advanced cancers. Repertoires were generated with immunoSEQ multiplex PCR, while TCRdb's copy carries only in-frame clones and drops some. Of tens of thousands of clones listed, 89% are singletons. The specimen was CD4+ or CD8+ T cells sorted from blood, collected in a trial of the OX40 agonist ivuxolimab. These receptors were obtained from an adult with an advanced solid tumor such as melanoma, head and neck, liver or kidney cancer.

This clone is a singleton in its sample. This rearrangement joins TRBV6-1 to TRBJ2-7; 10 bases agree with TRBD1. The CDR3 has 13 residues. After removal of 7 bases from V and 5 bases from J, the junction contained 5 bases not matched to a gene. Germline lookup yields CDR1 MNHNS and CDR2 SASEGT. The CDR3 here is CASTRQGAHEQYF. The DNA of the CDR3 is TGTGCCAGCACCCGACAGGGGGCACACGAGCAGTACTTC.

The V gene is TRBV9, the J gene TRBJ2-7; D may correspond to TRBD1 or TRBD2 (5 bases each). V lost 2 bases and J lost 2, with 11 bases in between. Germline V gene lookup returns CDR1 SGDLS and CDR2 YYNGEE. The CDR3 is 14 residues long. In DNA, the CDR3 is TGTGCCAGCAGCGTCGCATTGGGACCCTACGAGCAGTACTTC. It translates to CASSVALGPYEQYF.

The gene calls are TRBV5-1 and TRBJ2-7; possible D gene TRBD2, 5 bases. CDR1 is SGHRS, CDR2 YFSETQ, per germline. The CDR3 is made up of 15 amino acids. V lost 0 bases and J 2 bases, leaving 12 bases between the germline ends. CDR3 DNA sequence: TGCGCCAGCAGCTTGGAACTAGGTGTCCCCTACGAGCAGTACTTC. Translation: CASSLELGVPYEQYF.

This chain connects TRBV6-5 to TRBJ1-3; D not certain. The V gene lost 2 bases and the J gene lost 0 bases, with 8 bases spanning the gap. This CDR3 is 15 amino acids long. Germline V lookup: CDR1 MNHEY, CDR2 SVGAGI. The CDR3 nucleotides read TGTGCCAGCAGTTACCTTCCAGGCTCTGGAAACACCATATATTTT. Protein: CASSYLPGSGNTIYF.

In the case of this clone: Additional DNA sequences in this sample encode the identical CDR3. CDR3: CASSSTQGFDTEAFF. In DNA, the CDR3 is TGTGCCAGCTCTTCCACCCAGGGGTTTGACACTGAAGCTTTCTTT. The rearrangement joins TRBV18 to TRBJ1-1; TRBD1 is a possible D gene (6 bases). The germline V gene has CDR1 KGHSH and CDR2 LQKENI. The V end was cut by 6 bases, the J end by 3 bases, with 17 bases between. CDR3 length: 15 residues.

DNA for the CDR3: TGTGCCAGCAGCTTATTCGGGGGGGACAATGAGCAGTTCTTC. It codes for CASSLFGGDNEQFF. The chain joins TRBV11-2 to TRBJ2-1; TRBD2 agrees at 8 bases. Germline assignment: CDR1 SGHAT and CDR2 FQNNGV. This CDR3 spans 14 amino acids. V shed 2 bases and J 5 bases; nucleotides not matched to a gene: 2.

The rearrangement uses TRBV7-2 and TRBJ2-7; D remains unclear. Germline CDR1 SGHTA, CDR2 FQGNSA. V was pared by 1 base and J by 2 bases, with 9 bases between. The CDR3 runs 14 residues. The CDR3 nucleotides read TGTGCCAGCAGCTTAGAGATGGTAACCTACGAGCAGTACTTC. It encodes CASSLEMVTYEQYF.

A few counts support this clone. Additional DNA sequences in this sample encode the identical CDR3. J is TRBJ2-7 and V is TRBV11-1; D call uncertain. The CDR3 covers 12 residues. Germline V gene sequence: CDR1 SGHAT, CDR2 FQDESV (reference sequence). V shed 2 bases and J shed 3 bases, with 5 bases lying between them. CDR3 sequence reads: CASSLSGYEQYF. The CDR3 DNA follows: TGTGCCAGCAGCTTATCTGGCTACGAGCAGTACTTC.

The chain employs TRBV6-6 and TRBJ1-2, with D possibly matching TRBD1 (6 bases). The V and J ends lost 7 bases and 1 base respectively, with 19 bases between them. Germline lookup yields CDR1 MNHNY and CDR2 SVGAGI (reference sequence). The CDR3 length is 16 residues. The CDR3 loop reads CASTYSGGQFNYGYTF. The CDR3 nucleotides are TGTGCCAGCACCTATAGCGGCGGACAGTTTAACTATGGCTACACCTTC.

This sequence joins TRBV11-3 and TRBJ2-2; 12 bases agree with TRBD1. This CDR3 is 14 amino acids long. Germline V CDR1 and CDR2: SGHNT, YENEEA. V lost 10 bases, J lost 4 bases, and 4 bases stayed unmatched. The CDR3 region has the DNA TGTGCCATTCCGGGACAGGGGGCCACCGGGGAGCTGTTTTTT. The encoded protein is CAIPGQGATGELFF.

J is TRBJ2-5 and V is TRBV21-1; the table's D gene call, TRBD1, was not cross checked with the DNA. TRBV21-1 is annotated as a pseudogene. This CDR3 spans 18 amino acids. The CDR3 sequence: CASSKLCGTGGSQETQYF. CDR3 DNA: TGTGCCAGCAGCAAATTATGTGGGACAGGGGGATCCCAAGAGACCCAGTACTTC.

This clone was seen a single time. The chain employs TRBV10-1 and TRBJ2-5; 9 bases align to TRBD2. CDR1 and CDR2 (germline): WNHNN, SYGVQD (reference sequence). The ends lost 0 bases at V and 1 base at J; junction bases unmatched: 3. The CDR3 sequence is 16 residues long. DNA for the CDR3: TGCGCCAGCAGTGAGTCTAGCGGGAGTTTCCAAGAGACCCAGTACTTC. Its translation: CASSESSGSFQETQYF.

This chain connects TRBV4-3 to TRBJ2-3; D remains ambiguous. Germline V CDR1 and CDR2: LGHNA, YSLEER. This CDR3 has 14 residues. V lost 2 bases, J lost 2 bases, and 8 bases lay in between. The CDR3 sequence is CASSQSQDTDTQYF. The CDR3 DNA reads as TGCGCCAGCAGCCAATCGCAAGACACAGATACGCAGTATTTT.

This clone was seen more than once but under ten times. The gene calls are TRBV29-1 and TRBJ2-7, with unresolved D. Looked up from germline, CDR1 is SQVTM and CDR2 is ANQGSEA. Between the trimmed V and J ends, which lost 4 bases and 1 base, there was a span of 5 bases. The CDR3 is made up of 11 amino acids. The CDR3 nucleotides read TGCAGCGTTGTTGTGTCCTACGAGCAGTACTTC. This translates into CSVVVSYEQYF.

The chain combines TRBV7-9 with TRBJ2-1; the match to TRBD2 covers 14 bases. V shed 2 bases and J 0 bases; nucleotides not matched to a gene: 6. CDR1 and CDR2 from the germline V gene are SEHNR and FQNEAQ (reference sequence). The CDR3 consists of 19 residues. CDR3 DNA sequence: TGTGCCAGCAGCTTACTCGGACTAGCGGGAGGCCCCTCCTACAATGAGCAGTTCTTC. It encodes CASSLLGLAGGPSYNEQFF. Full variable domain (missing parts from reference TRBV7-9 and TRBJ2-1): DTGVSQNPRHKITKRGQNVTFRCDPISEHNRLYWYRQTLGQGPEFLTYFQNEAQLEKSRLLSDRFSAERPKGSFSTLEIQRTEQGDSAMYLCASSLLGLAGGPSYNEQFFGPGTRLTVL.

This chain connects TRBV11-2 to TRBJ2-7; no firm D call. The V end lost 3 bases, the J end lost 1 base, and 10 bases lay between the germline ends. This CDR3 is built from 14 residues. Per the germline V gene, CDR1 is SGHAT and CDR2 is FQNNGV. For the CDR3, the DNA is TGTGCCAGCAGCTTCGGACGGAGATCCTACGAGCAGTACTTC. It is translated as CASSFGRRSYEQYF.

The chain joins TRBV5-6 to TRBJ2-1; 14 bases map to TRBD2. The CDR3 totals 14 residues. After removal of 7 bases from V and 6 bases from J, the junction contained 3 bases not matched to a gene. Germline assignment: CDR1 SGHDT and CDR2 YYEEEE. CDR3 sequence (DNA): TGTGCCAGCCTTGGACTAGCGGGGGGCAATGAGCAGTTCTTC. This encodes CASLGLAGGNEQFF. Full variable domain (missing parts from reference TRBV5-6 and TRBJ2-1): DAGVTQSPTHLIKTRGQQVTLRCSPKSGHDTVSWYQQALGQGPQFIFQYYEEEERQRGNFPDRFSGHQFPNYSSELNVNALLLGDSALYLCASLGLAGGNEQFFGPGTRLTVL.